The rows below give T cell receptor beta chains drawn from one sample of a study of T cell responses to AZD1222 COVID-19 vaccine. Profiled with immunoSEQ multiplex PCR; TCRdb holds only in-frame clones, not every one. The profile shows 130,000 to 150,000 clones, 75% to 95% of them singletons. Source: peripheral blood, taken on day 0 of MenACWY control vaccination. All receptors come from an adult in good health. Both conserved end residues are part of each CDR3. The D gene is left open where the match is weak. A row's size may be missing; if present it is once, few, many or a size class.

j_call: TRBJ1-4
d_call: TRBD1
clone_size: -
v_call: TRBV5-1
cdr3_nt: TGCGCCAGCAGCGGAAACAGGGGAGGAGAAAAACTGTTTTTT
cdr3_aa: CASSGNRGGEKLFF

j_call: TRBJ1-6
d_call: -
clone_size: -
v_call: TRBV3-1/TRBV3-2
cdr3_nt: TGTGCCAGCAGCACTCGACTTAGCTCCTATAATTCACCCCTCCACTTT
cdr3_aa: CASSTRLSSYNSPLHF

j_call: TRBJ2-1
d_call: TRBD2
clone_size: -
v_call: TRBV11-2
cdr3_nt: TGTGCCAGCAGCCCACTCTTAGCGGGTTTGGACTACAATGAGCAGTTCTTC
cdr3_aa: CASSPLLAGLDYNEQFF

j_call: TRBJ1-5
d_call: -
clone_size: -
v_call: TRBV5-6
cdr3_nt: TGTGCCAGCAGCTTGGCGGGGGATAGCAATCAGCCCCAGCATTTT
cdr3_aa: CASSLAGDSNQPQHF

j_call: TRBJ1-5
d_call: -
clone_size: -
v_call: TRBV18
cdr3_nt: TGTGCCAGCTCACAAGGGATTGGGGTAGCCCAGCATTTT
cdr3_aa: CASSQGIGVAQHF

j_call: TRBJ1-6
d_call: -
clone_size: -
v_call: TRBV12-2
cdr3_nt: TGTGCAAGTCGGGACAGGACGGAGGATTCACCCCTCCACTTT
cdr3_aa: CASRDRTEDSPLHF

j_call: TRBJ1-2
d_call: -
clone_size: -
v_call: TRBV5-6
cdr3_nt: TGTGCCAGCAGCCCACTTCGGGGGAATCGAAATGGCTACACCTTC
cdr3_aa: CASSPLRGNRNGYTF

j_call: TRBJ1-2
d_call: -
clone_size: -
v_call: TRBV19
cdr3_nt: TGTGCCAGTAGTATCGGGGTTGGCTATGGCTACACCTTC
cdr3_aa: CASSIGVGYGYTF

j_call: TRBJ2-1
d_call: -
clone_size: -
v_call: TRBV12-3/TRBV12-4
cdr3_nt: TGTGCCAGCAGTGAGTACAATGAGCAGTTCTTC
cdr3_aa: CASSEYNEQFF

j_call: TRBJ1-1
d_call: TRBD1
clone_size: -
v_call: TRBV28
cdr3_nt: TGTGCCATCTTGGGACAGGAGGCGTCTGAAGCTTTCTTT
cdr3_aa: CAILGQEASEAFF

j_call: TRBJ2-1
d_call: TRBD1
clone_size: -
v_call: TRBV7-9
cdr3_nt: TGTGCCAGCAGCCCTACCCTGGGACAGGCGTACAATGAGCAGTTCTTC
cdr3_aa: CASSPTLGQAYNEQFF

j_call: TRBJ2-1
d_call: -
clone_size: -
v_call: TRBV30
cdr3_nt: TGTGCCTGGAGTGTACCGGGGAGCTCCTACAATGAGCAGTTCTTC
cdr3_aa: CAWSVPGSSYNEQFF

j_call: TRBJ1-1
d_call: TRBD1
clone_size: once
v_call: TRBV5-6
cdr3_nt: TGTGCCAGCACCAGGACAGGAATGAACACTGAAGCTTTCTTT
cdr3_aa: CASTRTGMNTEAFF

j_call: TRBJ2-1
d_call: -
clone_size: -
v_call: TRBV12-3/TRBV12-4
cdr3_nt: TGTGCCAGCAGGTCGGGTCATCAAAATGAGCAGTTCTTC
cdr3_aa: CASRSGHQNEQFF

j_call: TRBJ2-1
d_call: TRBD1
clone_size: -
v_call: TRBV29-1
cdr3_nt: TGCAGCGACGGTACCGGGACAGGGTTAAATGAGCAGTTCTTC
cdr3_aa: CSDGTGTGLNEQFF

j_call: TRBJ1-3
d_call: -
clone_size: once
v_call: TRBV6-6
cdr3_nt: TGTGCCAGCAGTTACGGGGAGGTCTCTGGAAACACCATATATTTT
cdr3_aa: CASSYGEVSGNTIYF

j_call: TRBJ2-7
d_call: -
clone_size: -
v_call: TRBV18
cdr3_nt: TGTGCCAGCTCACCGGGACTTGTATCCTACGAGCAGTACTTC
cdr3_aa: CASSPGLVSYEQYF

j_call: TRBJ2-7
d_call: TRBD2
clone_size: -
v_call: TRBV5-1
cdr3_nt: TGCGCCAGCAGCTCGTCGGGAGGTGGTTACGAGCAGTACTTC
cdr3_aa: CASSSSGGGYEQYF

j_call: TRBJ1-4
d_call: TRBD1
clone_size: -
v_call: TRBV27
cdr3_nt: TGTGCCAGCAGTTTGGCACCCGGGACAGGGGGCGCCGGTGAAAAACTGTTTTTT
cdr3_aa: CASSLAPGTGGAGEKLFF

j_call: TRBJ1-4
d_call: TRBD1
clone_size: -
v_call: TRBV29-1
cdr3_nt: TGCAGCGTGGGACAGGGGGGTAATGAAAAACTGTTTTTT
cdr3_aa: CSVGQGGNEKLFF

j_call: TRBJ2-7
d_call: TRBD2
clone_size: -
v_call: TRBV18
cdr3_nt: TGTGCCAGCTCACCAACCGGGACTAGTAACCACGAGCAGTACTTC
cdr3_aa: CASSPTGTSNHEQYF

j_call: TRBJ2-4
d_call: TRBD1
clone_size: -
v_call: TRBV27
cdr3_nt: TGTGCCACCCTTGACAGGGCGCGAAACATTCAGTACTTC
cdr3_aa: CATLDRARNIQYF

j_call: TRBJ1-2
d_call: -
clone_size: -
v_call: TRBV12-3/TRBV12-4
cdr3_nt: TGTGCCAGCAGTTTCGGGATCTATGGCTACACCTTC
cdr3_aa: CASSFGIYGYTF

j_call: TRBJ2-7
d_call: -
clone_size: -
v_call: TRBV19
cdr3_nt: TGTGCCAGTAGTAGTCAGGGAGTCCACGAGCAGTACTTC
cdr3_aa: CASSSQGVHEQYF

j_call: TRBJ1-5
d_call: -
clone_size: -
v_call: TRBV7-9
cdr3_nt: TGTGCCAGCAGCTTAGTCGGGGCGGCGGGTTTTTATCAGCCCCAGCATTTT
cdr3_aa: CASSLVGAAGFYQPQHF

j_call: TRBJ1-2
d_call: -
clone_size: -
v_call: TRBV19
cdr3_nt: TGTGCCAGTATTTCCTTGCAGGGCTATGGCTACACCTTC
cdr3_aa: CASISLQGYGYTF

j_call: TRBJ1-6
d_call: -
clone_size: once
v_call: TRBV6-6
cdr3_nt: TGTGCCAGCAGTCCTTTGAAAGGGGTGCTCTATAATTCACCCCTCCACTTT
cdr3_aa: CASSPLKGVLYNSPLHF

j_call: TRBJ1-1
d_call: TRBD1
clone_size: -
v_call: TRBV5-1
cdr3_nt: TGCGCCAGCACTGGATCGGGGACAGGGGGCACTGAAGCTTTCTTT
cdr3_aa: CASTGSGTGGTEAFF

j_call: TRBJ1-1
d_call: -
clone_size: -
v_call: TRBV28
cdr3_nt: TGTGCCAGTTTGGACGTGAACACTGAAGCTTTCTTT
cdr3_aa: CASLDVNTEAFF

j_call: TRBJ2-5
d_call: TRBD2
clone_size: -
v_call: TRBV5-1
cdr3_nt: TGCGCCAGCAGCCCGGGACCTGGAGCGGGAGAAGAGACCCAGTACTTC
cdr3_aa: CASSPGPGAGEETQYF

j_call: TRBJ2-2
d_call: TRBD1
clone_size: -
v_call: TRBV7-8
cdr3_nt: TGTGCCAGCAGCCGGACAGGCAACACCGGGGAGCTGTTTTTT
cdr3_aa: CASSRTGNTGELFF

j_call: TRBJ1-1
d_call: -
clone_size: once
v_call: TRBV9
cdr3_nt: TGTGCCAGCAGCCCCAGCGCCGTGGGGACTGAAGCTTTCTTT
cdr3_aa: CASSPSAVGTEAFF

j_call: TRBJ2-7
d_call: -
clone_size: -
v_call: TRBV7-9
cdr3_nt: TGTGCCAGCAGCTTAGTACAGGCCCCGGGCTCCGAGCAGTACTTC
cdr3_aa: CASSLVQAPGSEQYF

j_call: TRBJ2-3
d_call: -
clone_size: -
v_call: TRBV5-5
cdr3_nt: TGTGCCAGCAGCTTGGACCCAACGGGCACAGATACGCAGTATTTT
cdr3_aa: CASSLDPTGTDTQYF

j_call: TRBJ2-1
d_call: -
clone_size: once
v_call: TRBV4-1
cdr3_nt: TGCGCCAGCAGCCAAAGTAGCGCCTCCTACAATGAGCAGTTCTTC
cdr3_aa: CASSQSSASYNEQFF

j_call: TRBJ1-5
d_call: -
clone_size: -
v_call: TRBV9
cdr3_nt: TGTGCCAGCAGCGTAGGGCCCACCAGCAATCAGCCCCAGCATTTT
cdr3_aa: CASSVGPTSNQPQHF

j_call: TRBJ2-3
d_call: -
clone_size: -
v_call: TRBV5-1
cdr3_nt: TGCGCCAGCAGCTTGGGTCGGACGACTACAGATACGCAGTATTTT
cdr3_aa: CASSLGRTTTDTQYF

j_call: TRBJ1-5
d_call: TRBD1
clone_size: -
v_call: TRBV6-2/TRBV6-3
cdr3_nt: TGTGCCAGCAGTTACGGGACAGGGAATCAGCCCCAGCATTTT
cdr3_aa: CASSYGTGNQPQHF

j_call: TRBJ2-7
d_call: -
clone_size: -
v_call: TRBV19
cdr3_nt: TGTGCCAGTAGTTCAGAGGGCCACAGCGGCGAGCAGTACTTC
cdr3_aa: CASSSEGHSGEQYF

j_call: TRBJ2-1
d_call: TRBD1
clone_size: -
v_call: TRBV3-1/TRBV3-2
cdr3_nt: TGTGCCAGCAGCCAAGATTTCCGGACAGGGGGTTACAATGAGCAGTTCTTC
cdr3_aa: CASSQDFRTGGYNEQFF

j_call: TRBJ1-2
d_call: -
clone_size: -
v_call: TRBV6-2/TRBV6-3
cdr3_nt: TGTGCCAGCAGTTACAGACAGAACTATGGCTACACCTTC
cdr3_aa: CASSYRQNYGYTF

j_call: TRBJ1-4
d_call: -
clone_size: -
v_call: TRBV9
cdr3_nt: TGTGCCAGCAGCCCCGGGAACCAAAATGAAAAACTGTTTTTT
cdr3_aa: CASSPGNQNEKLFF

j_call: TRBJ1-5
d_call: TRBD1
clone_size: -
v_call: TRBV5-4
cdr3_nt: TGTGCCAGCATACGGGACAGCAATAGCAATCAGCCCCAGCATTTT
cdr3_aa: CASIRDSNSNQPQHF

j_call: TRBJ1-1
d_call: -
clone_size: once
v_call: TRBV28
cdr3_nt: TGTGCCAGCAGTTTATGGCCGAAGGACGGAGGGGCTTTCTTT
cdr3_aa: CASSLWPKDGGAFF